The 21 T cell receptor beta chains reported below all come from one sample, sequenced in a study of blood T cell repertoires in COVID-19. Profiling relied on immunoSEQ multiplex PCR, and the TCRdb table lists in-frame clones only, not all of them. Counted here are over 200,000 clones, over 75% occurring once; the ten biggest clones make up 5.9%. The sample was peripheral blood. Every receptor here comes from a man older than 75 with acute or convalescent COVID-19.

The J gene is TRBJ2-2, the V gene TRBV10-2; 8 bases map to TRBD1. Germline V gene lookup returns CDR1 WSHSY and CDR2 SAAADI. The CDR3 runs 15 residues. J was trimmed by 4 bases and V by 3 bases; bases with no gene match: 4. The CDR3 DNA reads TGCGCCAGCAGTGATCAGGGGGCGCCCACCGGGGAGCTGTTTTTT. As protein: CASSDQGAPTGELFF.

This chain uses TRBV2 with TRBJ2-7; 8 positions match TRBD1. Trimming at V came to 6 bases and at J to 3 bases, leaving 7 bases not matched to a gene. Germline V gives CDR1 SNHLY, CDR2 FYNNEI. This CDR3 has 14 residues. The CDR3 region is CASRPGGRIYEQYF. The CDR3 coding sequence is TGTGCCAGCAGGCCAGGGGGCAGAATCTACGAGCAGTACTTC.

The chain carries TRBV27 and TRBJ2-1; 10 bases align to TRBD2. Germline V gives CDR1 MNHEY, CDR2 SMNVEV (reference sequence). The CDR3 covers 15 residues. The trim removed 5 bases at V and 8 bases at J, leaving 9 bases unmatched. For the CDR3, the DNA is TGTGCCAGCAGTCATAGCGGGGGGACCTGGGATGAGCAGTTCTTC. It codes for CASSHSGGTWDEQFF.

This clone occurred once. This chain joins TRBV18 and TRBJ2-7; maybe TRBD2 (6 bases). The V and J ends lost 3 bases and 5 bases respectively, with 14 bases between them. Germline V lookup: CDR1 KGHSH, CDR2 LQKENI. The CDR3 totals 14 residues. The chain's CDR3 is CASSPSSGENEQYV. CDR3 bases: TGTGCCAGCTCACCGTCGTCGGGAGAGAACGAGCAGTACGTC.

V and J are TRBV4-1 and TRBJ1-4; tentatively, D is TRBD1 (5 bases). V lost 4 bases to trimming and J lost 11 bases, with 20 bases between them. CDR3 length: 15 amino acids. Germline CDR1 MGHRA, CDR2 YSYEKL. The CDR3 here is CASSRGHGRPVKLFF. For the CDR3, the DNA is TGCGCCAGCAGCCGCGGACACGGTCGGCCTGTGAAACTGTTTTTT.

The J gene is TRBJ2-1, the V gene TRBV24-1, with 10 bases identical to TRBD2. The CDR3 is made up of 16 amino acids. Unmatched junction bases numbered 9, after V lost 4 bases and J lost 7 bases. Germline V CDR1 and CDR2: KGHDR, SFDVKD. CDR3 coding DNA: TGTGCCACCAGTGACGATACTAGCGGGACCTTGAATGAGCAGTTCTTC. This gives the protein CATSDDTSGTLNEQFF.

The chain joins TRBV7-3 to TRBJ2-5; TRBD1 agrees at 9 bases. With V trimmed by 5 bases and J by 2 bases, 3 bases remained unmatched. CDR3 size: 14 residues. Germline V gene data show CDR1 as SGHTA and CDR2 as FQGTGA. The CDR3 spells CASSRGQGQETQYF. The CDR3 nucleotides read TGTGCCAGCAGCCGGGGACAGGGTCAAGAGACCCAGTACTTC.

This chain uses TRBV10-3 with TRBJ2-7; D possibly corresponds to TRBD2 (6 bases). Germline-derived CDR1 and CDR2 are ENHRY and SYGVKD. Between the trimmed V and J ends, which lost 0 bases and 7 bases, there was a span of 16 bases. The CDR3 contains 15 residues. The CDR3 region is CAISESGGAREEQYF. For the CDR3, the DNA is TGTGCCATCAGTGAGTCCGGGGGAGCCAGGGAGGAGCAGTACTTC.

J is TRBJ1-3 and V is TRBV27, with 7 bases identical to TRBD1. This CDR3 has 15 amino acids. Trimming removed 5 bases from V and 1 base from J; junction bases left unmatched: 5. CDR1 and CDR2 (germline): MNHEY, SMNVEV (reference sequence). The CDR3 loop reads CASSALQGSGNTIYF. DNA for the CDR3: TGTGCCAGCAGTGCATTACAGGGGTCTGGAAACACCATATATTTT.

V is TRBV10-3 and J is TRBJ2-7; D is undetermined. V lost 0 bases to trimming and J lost 3 bases, with 3 bases between them. Germline CDR1 ENHRY, CDR2 SYGVKD. The CDR3 contains 12 residues. The CDR3 DNA reads TGTGCCATCAGTGAGTCCGGCTACGAGCAGTACGTC. Translating it yields CAISESGYEQYV.

This clone occurred once. This chain links TRBV7-6 with TRBJ2-3; no clear D. V lost 5 bases, J lost 4 bases, and 13 bases lay in between. CDR3 length: 14 amino acids. Germline values: CDR1 SGHVS, CDR2 FNYEAQ. CDR3 amino acids: CASSPRISADTQYF. In nucleotides, the CDR3 is TGTGCCAGCAGCCCAAGAATAAGCGCAGATACGCAGTATTTT.

The chain is built from TRBV27 and TRBJ1-2; 12 bases are shared with TRBD1. The J segment lost 7 bases and the V segment lost 3 bases, leaving 15 bases of the junction unmatched. Germline V CDR1 and CDR2: MNHEY, SMNVEV (reference sequence). The CDR3 has 18 amino acids. CDR3 loop: CASSLGSGTGGYVGGYTF. The CDR3 nucleotides read TGTGCCAGCAGTTTGGGATCTGGGACAGGGGGCTATGTCGGTGGCTACACCTTC.

The rearrangement joins TRBV4-3 to TRBJ2-1, with TRBD1 identical over 10 bases. This CDR3 is 17 amino acids long. V lost 3 bases, J lost 6 bases, and 11 bases stayed unmatched. Germline V gene lookup returns CDR1 LGHNA and CDR2 YSLEER. The CDR3 sequence: CASSQQPTGGYLNEQFF. CDR3 coding DNA: TGCGCCAGCAGCCAGCAACCGACAGGGGGCTACCTCAATGAGCAGTTCTTC.

The chain couples TRBV19 to TRBJ2-1; 7 bases fit TRBD2. This CDR3 has 16 amino acids. CDR1 is LNHDA, CDR2 SQIVND, per germline (reference sequence). The junction had 7 bases not matched to a gene; V was cut back by 3 bases and J by 2 bases. CDR3 nucleotide sequence: TGTGCCAGTAGTATCGATAGCGGGCCCCCCTACAATGAGCAGTTCTTC. Protein: CASSIDSGPPYNEQFF.

This rearrangement joins TRBV2 to TRBJ1-5; 7 bases map to TRBD1. The CDR3 runs 15 residues. Losses at the gene ends were 6 bases for V and 4 bases for J; bases not matched to a gene: 9. From germline, CDR1 is SNHLY and CDR2 FYNNEI. The CDR3 coding sequence is TGTGCCAGCAGCGGACCAGGGGGAGGTAATCAGCCCCAGCATTTT. Translation: CASSGPGGGNQPQHF.

V is TRBV3-1 (or the pseudogene TRBV3-2) and J is TRBJ2-1; 9 nucleotides line up with TRBD2. The CDR3 has 16 amino acids. The ends lost 4 bases at V and 7 bases at J; junction bases unmatched: 11. Germline assignment: CDR1 LGHDT and CDR2 YNNKEL (reference sequence). The CDR3 protein is CASSPLGSGSVNEQFF. For the CDR3, the DNA is TGTGCCAGCAGCCCCCTGGGTAGCGGGAGTGTTAATGAGCAGTTCTTC.

J is TRBJ1-1 and V is TRBV5-4; D is unresolved. Germline V lookup: CDR1 SGHNT, CDR2 YYREEE (reference sequence). The CDR3 has 14 amino acids. V was pared by 4 bases and J by 4 bases, with 14 bases between. This CDR3 is CASSREGSSTEAFF. CDR3 DNA: TGTGCCAGCAGCCGAGAGGGTTCCAGCACTGAAGCTTTCTTT.

The genes are TRBV7-2 and TRBJ2-3, with TRBD1 identical over 9 bases. V lost 3 bases and J lost 3; bases outside the gene matches: 4. The length of the CDR3 is 15 residues. The germline CDR1 and CDR2 sequences are SGHTA and FQGNSA. CDR3 DNA: TGTGCCAGCAGCTTCACAGGGGGCGCAACAGATACGCAGTATTTT. Translated: CASSFTGGATDTQYF.

The count of this clone is one. The chain couples TRBV24-1 to TRBJ2-7; the match to TRBD1 covers 7 bases. Germline-derived CDR1 and CDR2 are KGHDR and SFDVKD. J was trimmed by 2 bases and V by 5 bases; bases with no gene match: 8. The CDR3 is made up of 15 amino acids. For the CDR3, the DNA is TGTGCCACCAGTGCCTCAGGGGGTAACGCCTACGAGCAGTACTTC. Translating gives CATSASGGNAYEQYF.

The chain recombines TRBV11-2 with TRBJ2-7; maybe TRBD1 (5 bases). Germline CDR1 is SGHAT and CDR2 is FQNNGV. Trimming removed 5 bases at V and 5 bases at J, with 16 bases between. This CDR3 is 14 amino acids long. CDR3 sequence (DNA): TGTGCCAGCAGCCACGAGCAGGGTATTGACGAGCAGTACTTC. Amino acids: CASSHEQGIDEQYF.

J is TRBJ2-1 and V is TRBV21-1; the table's D call, TRBD1, has no DNA check behind it. TRBV21-1 counts as a pseudogene. The CDR3 length is 15 residues. The CDR3 protein is CASSPGQGANNEQFF. The CDR3 DNA reads as TGTGCCAGCAGCCCGGGACAGGGGGCCAACAATGAGCAGTTCTTC.